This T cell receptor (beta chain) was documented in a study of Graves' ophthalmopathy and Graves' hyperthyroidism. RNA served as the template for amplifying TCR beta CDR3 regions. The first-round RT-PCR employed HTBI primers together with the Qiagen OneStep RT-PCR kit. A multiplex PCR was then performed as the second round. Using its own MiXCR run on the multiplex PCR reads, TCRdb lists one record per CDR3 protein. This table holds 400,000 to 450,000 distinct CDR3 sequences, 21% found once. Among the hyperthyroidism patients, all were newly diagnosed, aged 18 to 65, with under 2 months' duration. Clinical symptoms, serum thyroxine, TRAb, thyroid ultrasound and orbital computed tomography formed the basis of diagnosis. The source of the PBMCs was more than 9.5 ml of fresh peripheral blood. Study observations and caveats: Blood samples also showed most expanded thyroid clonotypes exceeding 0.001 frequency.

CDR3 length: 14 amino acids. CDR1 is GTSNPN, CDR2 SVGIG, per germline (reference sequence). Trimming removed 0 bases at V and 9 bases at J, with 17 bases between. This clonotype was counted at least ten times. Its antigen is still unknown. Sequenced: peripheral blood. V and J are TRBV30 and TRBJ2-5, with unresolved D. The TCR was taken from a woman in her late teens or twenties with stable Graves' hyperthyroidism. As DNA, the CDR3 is TGTGCCTGGAGTGTGGGCACCTGGACCGTGGCCCAGTACTTC. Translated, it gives CAWSVGTWTVAQYF.